The 2 T cell receptor beta chains presented below share a single source sample, sequenced in a study of T cell clonotyping in hematopoietic cell transplantation. Profiled with immunoSEQ multiplex PCR; TCRdb holds only in-frame clones, not every one. Of around 7,400 clones listed, approximately 96% are singletons. The specimen was PBMCs, collected 30 days after allogeneic stem cell transplant. These receptors all come from a male patient aged 35 to 55 who had an allogeneic stem cell transplant from a related donor, so the T cells may come from the graft donor. Some clones in this sample may be carry-over from other donors' samples.

The rearrangement uses TRBV5-1 and TRBJ1-2; D possibly corresponds to TRBD1 (5 bases). Germline V gene lookup returns CDR1 SGHRS and CDR2 YFSETQ. The CDR3 consists of 14 residues. Deletions cut 4 bases from V and 5 bases from J, with 15 bases between. The CDR3 loop reads CASSRDHAPYGYTF. For the CDR3, the DNA is TGCGCCAGCAGCCGGGACCATGCCCCATATGGCTACACCTTC.

This clone was detected once. The chain combines TRBV6-1 with TRBJ1-5; 8 bases match TRBD1. Germline CDR1 is MNHNS and CDR2 is SASEGT. The CDR3 sequence is 15 residues long. J gave up 7 bases and V 6 bases, and 11 bases lay outside the gene matches. DNA for the CDR3: TGTGCCAGCAGCCTAAGACAGGGGTCGGAACAGCCCCAGCATTTT. This gives the protein CASSLRQGSEQPQHF.